Listed here is a single T cell receptor (beta chain). These data come from a study of early T cells in non-severe SARS-CoV-2 infection. Overall study: Sequenced bulk RNA came from whole blood that was unsorted, and chains were unpaired.

Attachment of unique molecular identifiers was made to individual cDNA molecules. TCRdb fed the 5' RACE reads into MiXCR, producing one record per CDR3 protein. Here the sample spans around 110,000 distinct CDR3 sequences, 11% being singletons. Germline V CDR1 and CDR2: LGHNA, YSLEER. The V gene lost 1 base and the J gene lost 2 bases, with 12 bases spanning the gap. CDR3 length equals 15 residues. The source of this sequence is an adult who was a healthcare worker with PCR-confirmed SARS-CoV-2 infection or an uninfected control (not recorded which). The sequenced sample consisted of whole blood. This rearrangement joins TRBV4-3 to TRBJ2-7; D might be TRBD2 (5 bases). For the CDR3, the DNA is TGCGCCAGCAGCCAAGGACTACTGAACGCCTACGAGCAGTACTTC. Its protein product is CASSQGLLNAYEQYF.